This T cell receptor (beta chain) was recorded in a study of T cells in localized non-small cell lung cancer. Sequencing was performed with immunoSEQ multiplex PCR; in TCRdb, only in-frame clones are kept and a portion is missing. This table holds 55,000 to 65,000 clones, approximately 90% found once. This material consisted of peripheral blood, taken before any cancer treatment. This receptor was obtained from a man aged 35 to 70 with stage I lung adenocarcinoma.

CDR3 amino acids: CASSPGQVNQPQHF. CDR3 in DNA: TGTGCCAGCAGTCCGGGACAGGTCAATCAGCCCCAGCATTTT. The chain uses TRBV6-5 and TRBJ1-5, with 8 positions matching TRBD1. With V trimmed by 5 bases and J by 3 bases, 3 bases remained unmatched. Germline V gene lookup returns CDR1 MNHEY and CDR2 SVGAGI. The CDR3 length is 14 residues.